This TCR beta chain was sequenced in a study of a mutant IDH1 vaccine in newly diagnosed glioma. Study at large: Treated individuals were approximately 60% male and approximately 38% female, averaging approximately 40 years of age. Receipt of radiotherapy, temozolomide, or both preceded the study, and most received both.

V lost 4 bases and J 11 bases, leaving 17 bases between the germline ends. Looked up from germline, CDR1 is SQVTM and CDR2 is ANQGSEA. This CDR3 has 12 residues. Data came from immunoSEQ multiplex PCR; TCRdb stores just in-frame clones and leaves some out. The sample has about 32,000 clones; 80% to 85% are singletons. Documented time point: week 35, safety follow-up. With topical imiquimod, each dose of the vaccine consisted of 300 ug of mutant IDH1 20-mer peptide. Vaccination of patients was performed eight times, in weeks 1, 3, 5, 7, 11, 15, 19 and 23. Notes on this clone: Its cognate antigen is unknown.

Sequenced material: PBMCs, taken from a glioma patient whose treatment included an IDH1 peptide vaccine. This chain connects TRBV29-1 to TRBJ1-1; D possibly corresponds to TRBD1 (6 bases). The TCR originated in a woman younger than 35 with glioma. Here the CDR3 reads CSVANAGVRAFF. CDR3 bases: TGCAGCGTTGCCAACGCAGGGGTGCGGGCTTTCTTT.